This T cell receptor delta chain was identified during a study of γδ T cells in repeated Plasmodium falciparum infection. Overall study findings and caveats: The Malian cohort came from a small rural village of predominantly one ethnic group.

TRG and TRD sequences were obtained from every sorted gammadelta sample. TCRdb processed the multiplex PCR reads again with the CATT caller. The sample records some 50,000 delta-chain clones, 1.6% being singletons. Vgamma9/Vdelta2+ and Vdelta2-negative gammadelta T cells were flow-sorted from PBMC for bulk sequencing. This clone was seen many times. Its target is not known. This may come from a read error, since a much larger clone is one base off. The sample contains more than one DNA sequence encoding this CDR3. CDR1 and CDR2 (germline): TSWWSYY, QGS. The CDR3 contains 16 residues. The sequenced sample was gamma-delta T cells from blood. This TCR derives from a pool of human donors (malaria-infected and uninfected, not separated). The chain joins TRDV1 to TRDJ1; no definite D call. As DNA, the CDR3 is TGTGCTCTTGGGAAGGAAAGTGTTAAGTACACCGACAAACTCATCTTT. It specifies CALGKESVKYTDKLIF.